This T cell receptor beta chain was identified during a study of cytomegalovirus exposure and HLA in healthy donors. Comment on this clone: Its antigen is unidentified.

General study results and limits: According to the study, roughly 160 TCR beta chains were cytomegalovirus-associated. Some V segments could not be told apart, so they were left out, TRBV6-2 and TRBV6-3 among them. Rare sequences made up most TCRs, while some public TCRs were found in many donors. A reported reduction in N-insertions relative to the roughly 610-donor mean was seen in an Asian-associated ancestry cluster in a later analysis.

This CDR3 has 13 residues. The germline V and J ends were trimmed by 1 base and 2 bases, with 6 bases remaining between them. The V gene's germline CDR1 is SEHNR and CDR2 FQNEAQ (reference sequence). The PCR had 60 Vbeta and 13 Jbeta primers. This table comes from immunoSEQ multiplex PCR, and its TCRdb copy is limited to in-frame clones, with some not included. The repertoire holds roughly 130,000 clones, with approximately 80% as singletons. Sequencing was performed on PBMCs. The rearrangement uses TRBV7-9 and TRBJ2-7; D is perhaps TRBD2 (5 bases). The TCR sequence derives from a male donor in good health and CMV-seronegative. CDR3 loop: CASSLVLAYEQYF. DNA for the CDR3: TGTGCCAGCAGCTTAGTACTAGCCTACGAGCAGTACTTC.